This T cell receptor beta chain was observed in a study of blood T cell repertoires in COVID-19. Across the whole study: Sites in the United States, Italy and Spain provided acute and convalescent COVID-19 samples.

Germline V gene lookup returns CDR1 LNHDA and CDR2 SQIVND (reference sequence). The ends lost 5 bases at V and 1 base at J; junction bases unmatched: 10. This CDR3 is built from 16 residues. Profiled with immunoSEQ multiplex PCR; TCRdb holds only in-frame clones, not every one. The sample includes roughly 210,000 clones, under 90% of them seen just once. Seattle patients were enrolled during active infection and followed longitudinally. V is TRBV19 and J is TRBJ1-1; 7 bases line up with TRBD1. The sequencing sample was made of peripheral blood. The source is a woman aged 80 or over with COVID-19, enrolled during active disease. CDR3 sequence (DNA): TGTGCCAGTAGTCCTCACAGGGGTGCGGGGAACACTGAAGCTTTCTTT. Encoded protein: CASSPHRGAGNTEAFF.